This TCR beta chain was identified during a study of blood T cell repertoires in COVID-19. Measured with immunoSEQ multiplex PCR; TCRdb has only the in-frame clones, and not every one. Of about 150,000 clones listed, 76% were seen once; the top ten hold about 3.8%. In germline, CDR1 is SGDLS, CDR2 YYNGEE. CDR3 length: 15 residues. The germline V and J ends were trimmed by 0 bases and 5 bases, with 9 bases remaining between them. The chain links TRBV9 to TRBJ1-6; possibly TRBD1 for D (5 bases). The sequence was collected from an elderly woman with acute or convalescent COVID-19. Material: peripheral blood. The CDR3: CASSVVGDNNSPLHF. CDR3 nucleotide sequence: TGTGCCAGCAGCGTAGTAGGGGATAATAATTCACCCCTCCACTTT.